The clone carrying this T cell receptor (beta chain) was seen only a few times. In the source study's methods: Researchers report that nucleated cell counts were estimated from reference gene primer amplification. The repertoire was sequenced with immunoSEQ multiplex PCR; TCRdb's copy has only in-frame clones and lacks some. That table gives V, J and clone size, and the DNA gave D and trimming. The table shows over 450,000 clones, with 89% occurring only once. These data are taken from a study of blood T cell repertoires in COVID-19. Overall study context: PBMCs, B-cell-depleted T cells, or T cells were the source of the cDNA or gDNA that made up the material.

Germline-derived CDR1 and CDR2 are SGHNT and YYREEE (reference sequence). The CDR3 spans 13 residues. Trimming pared 5 bases from V and 5 bases from J, leaving 11 bases between. Patients at the Seattle site were enrolled during active infection and followed longitudinally. The sequence was obtained from a man younger than 35 with COVID-19, enrolled during active disease. V is TRBV5-4 and J is TRBJ2-1, with D perhaps TRBD1 (5 bases). Specimen: peripheral blood. The CDR3 sequence: CASSTGNHNEQFF. In nucleotides, the CDR3 is TGTGCCAGCAGTACAGGAAACCACAATGAGCAGTTCTTC.